Shown below are 11 T cell receptor beta chains from a single sample sequenced in a study of post-analysis software for immune sequencing data. Sequencing libraries made from TCR beta cDNA carried unique molecular identifiers. MiXCR, applied by TCRdb to the PCR reads, yields one record per CDR3 protein. Of fewer than 900,000 distinct CDR3 sequences in the sample, approximately 44% are singletons; the top ten hold 4.9%. Study-wide results and limits: Elevated frequency relative to controls characterized roughly 5 TRBV segments in patients, TRBV5-6, TRBV5-1 and TRBV20-1 among them.

Antigen specificity for these receptors is unknown. Sequences were obtained from blood. Receptors were obtained from a girl under 18 with multiple sclerosis.

This clonotype was seen a few times. The chain joins TRBV7-6 to TRBJ2-1; D might be TRBD2 (5 bases). The CDR3 is made up of 16 amino acids. CDR1 is SGHVS and CDR2 is FNYEAQ in the germline V gene. V lost 5 bases and J lost 0, with 14 bases in between. This CDR3 reads CASSPEGWGSYNEQFF. The CDR3 nucleotides read TGTGCCAGCAGCCCCGAGGGCTGGGGCTCCTACAATGAGCAGTTCTTC.

This clonotype was detected once. The chain combines TRBV20-1 with TRBJ2-3; possible D gene TRBD2, 6 bases. The CDR3 consists of 14 residues. Trimming left V 6 bases short and J 8 bases short, with 21 bases between. Per germline, CDR1 DFQATT and CDR2 SNEGSKA (reference sequence). The CDR3 DNA is TGCAGTGCCTTCGGGACTCGATTCAGAAGTACGCAGTATTTT. Protein product: CSAFGTRFRSTQYF.

The V gene is TRBV6-1, the J gene TRBJ1-2; TRBD1 matches 9 bases. The V and J ends lost 7 bases and 6 bases, in that order; junction bases with no gene match: 9. The CDR3 length is 14 residues. Germline V lookup: CDR1 MNHNS, CDR2 SASEGT. This chain's CDR3 is CASTGDREYNGYTF. The CDR3 DNA is TGTGCCAGCACCGGGGACAGGGAGTACAATGGCTACACCTTC.

The chain combines TRBV12-3 or TRBV12-4 with TRBJ1-1; TRBD1 matches 9 bases. V lost 6 bases to trimming and J lost 6 bases; unmatched junction nucleotides: 8. The CDR3 contains 14 residues. CDR3 nucleotide sequence: TGTGCCAGCAGCCCTACAGGGGGCTGGCCTGAAGCTTTCTTT. Its translation is CASSPTGGWPEAFF.

Note on this clonotype: At one boundary the junction diverges from the germline segment, which might be a read error. This rearrangement joins TRBV4-1 to TRBJ2-5, with a tentative D call TRBD1 (5 bases). Germline lookup yields CDR1 MGHRA and CDR2 YSYEKL. CDR3 length: 14 amino acids. This chain's CDR3 is CASGQLGAEETQYF. CDR3 DNA: TGCGCCAGCGGCCAATTAGGGGCGGAGGAGACCCAGTACTTC.

This rearrangement joins TRBV12-3 or TRBV12-4 to TRBJ2-1, with 9 bases matching TRBD2. Germline trimming cut 4 bases from V and 3 bases from J; bases unmatched to any gene: 10. This CDR3 is built from 17 residues. CDR3 residues: CASSYSRLADFYNEQFF. The CDR3 DNA follows: TGTGCCAGCAGTTACTCCCGACTAGCGGACTTCTACAATGAGCAGTTCTTC.

The rearrangement joins TRBV20-1 to TRBJ1-2; D might be TRBD1 (6 bases). The CDR3 is 14 residues long. Germline values: CDR1 DFQATT, CDR2 SNEGSKA (reference sequence). V gave up 0 bases and J gave up 4 bases, with 12 bases separating them. This CDR3 reads CSAREGAAIYGYTF. In DNA form, the CDR3 reads TGCAGTGCTAGAGAGGGGGCGGCGATCTATGGCTACACCTTC.

V usage is TRBV10-3 and J usage is TRBJ2-5; 7 bases map to TRBD2. TRBJ2-7 explains the end of the DNA better; the J call may be wrong. Germline CDR1 is ENHRY and CDR2 is SYGVKD. The CDR3 has 12 amino acids. Here the CDR3 DNA reads TGTGCCATCAAGCGGGGTCGTGGCGAGCAGTACTTC. Translating it yields CAIKRGRGEQYF.

J is TRBJ2-2 and V is TRBV5-1; D is perhaps TRBD2 (6 bases). The V end lost 3 bases, the J end lost 5 bases, and 11 bases lay between the germline ends. The CDR3 has 14 amino acids. Germline V CDR1 and CDR2: SGHRS, YFSETQ. CDR3 loop: CASSSGTSTGELFF. The CDR3 nucleotides are TGCGCCAGCAGCTCCGGGACTTCGACCGGGGAGCTGTTTTTT.

The V call is TRBV20-1, the J call TRBJ1-1; D is ambiguous. Between the trimmed V and J ends, which lost 1 base and 2 bases, there was a span of 8 bases. This CDR3 has 13 residues. Germline V CDR1 and CDR2: DFQATT, SNEGSKA (reference sequence). The CDR3 bases are TGCAGTGCTAGAGGCTACCCAAACACTGAAGCTTTCTTT. Protein product: CSARGYPNTEAFF.

The CDR3 DNA is TGTGCCAGCAGTCGTAGCGGGAGCTACGAGCAGTACTTC. It codes for CASSRSGSYEQYF. This chain uses TRBV6-5 with TRBJ2-7; TRBD2 aligns across 9 bases. This CDR3 has 13 amino acids. CDR1 and CDR2 from the germline V gene are MNHEY and SVGAGI. Unmatched junction bases numbered 2, after V lost 5 bases and J lost 3 bases.